The 15 T cell receptor beta chains given below trace back to one sample, sequenced in a study of shared clonotypes between healthy human individuals. TCRdb's table, derived via immunoSEQ multiplex PCR, lists solely in-frame clones and lacks some. This sample has about a million clones; approximately 68% occur once, and the top ten carry over 1.3%. The specimen was memory CD4+ T cells sorted from blood. Sample subset: CD45RA-negative fraction. Source of these receptors: a man aged 18 to 35 in good health.

The V and J genes are TRBV5-1 and TRBJ2-7; 11 bases agree with TRBD2. Germline CDR1 reads SGHRS; CDR2 reads YFSETQ. The length of the CDR3 is 18 residues. Unmatched junction bases numbered 15, after V lost 5 bases and J lost 2 bases. CDR3 in DNA: TGCGCCAGCAGACGGGCTGTAACTAGCGGGAGCGGGACCTACGAGCAGTACTTC. It translates to CASRRAVTSGSGTYEQYF.

This chain uses TRBV2 with TRBJ2-2; D is unclear. Germline loops: CDR1 SNHLY, CDR2 FYNNEI. V shed 5 bases and J shed 4 bases, with 11 bases lying between them. The CDR3 loop spans 14 amino acids. The CDR3 region is CASSRSVGTGELFF. DNA of the CDR3: TGTGCCAGCAGTCGCTCGGTTGGCACCGGGGAGCTGTTTTTT.

Notes on this clone: Other DNA sequences from this sample encode an identical CDR3 as well. V is TRBV9 and J is TRBJ2-3, with D unclear. CDR3 length: 13 amino acids. CDR1 and CDR2 (germline): SGDLS, YYNGEE. Trimming stripped 0 bases from V and 5 bases from J, with 7 bases between. DNA of the CDR3: TGTGCCAGCAGCGTAGACGGTAGAGATACGCAGTATTTT. Protein product: CASSVDGRDTQYF. The full variable domain, in which reference TRBV9 and TRBJ2-3 provide the parts outside the CDR3, is DSGVTQTPKHLITATGQRVTLRCSPRSGDLSVYWYQQSLDQGLQFLIQYYNGEERAKGNILERFSAQQFPDLHSELNLSSLELGDSALYFCASSVDGRDTQYFGPGTRLTVL.

The J gene is TRBJ1-2, the V gene TRBV19; D ambiguous. The germline V and J ends were trimmed by 8 bases and 6 bases, with 10 bases remaining between them. Germline values: CDR1 LNHDA, CDR2 SQIVND (reference sequence). The CDR3 runs 11 residues. The CDR3: CASGKRDGYTF. The CDR3 nucleotides read TGTGCCAGTGGCAAGAGGGATGGCTACACCTTC.

The rearrangement uses TRBV7-8 and TRBJ2-7; 9 nucleotides align to TRBD1. In germline, CDR1 is SGHVS, CDR2 FQNEAQ. This CDR3 region has 15 residues. J was trimmed by 3 bases and V by 2 bases; bases with no gene match: 5. The chain's CDR3 is CASSLKGTGFYEQYF. In DNA form, the CDR3 reads TGTGCCAGCAGCTTAAAGGGGACAGGGTTCTACGAGCAGTACTTC.

The chain combines TRBV7-3 with TRBJ2-7; D may be TRBD2 (6 bases). The V gene lost 5 bases and the J gene lost 3 bases, with 26 bases spanning the gap. The length of the CDR3 is 18 residues. Germline V gene sequence: CDR1 SGHTA, CDR2 FQGTGA. CDR3 protein: CASSGEIRDGGDLYEQYF. Written as DNA, the CDR3 is TGTGCCAGCAGCGGAGAAATCAGGGATGGCGGGGATCTCTACGAGCAGTACTTC.

This clone was counted a few times. V and J are TRBV7-9 and TRBJ1-1; TRBD1 matches at 7 bases. Germline V gene lookup returns CDR1 SEHNR and CDR2 FQNEAQ (reference sequence). The ends lost 0 bases at V and 1 base at J; junction bases unmatched: 8. The CDR3 has 17 residues. CDR3 sequence reads: CASSLALRQGGNTEAFF. The CDR3 DNA is TGTGCCAGCAGCTTAGCGCTGCGGCAGGGGGGGAACACTGAAGCTTTCTTT.

The chain combines TRBV5-1 with TRBJ2-3; 15 bases line up with TRBD2. The trim removed 5 bases at V and 3 bases at J, leaving 4 bases unmatched. The CDR3 covers 16 residues. Germline CDR1 is SGHRS and CDR2 is YFSETQ. For the CDR3, the DNA is TGCGCCAGCAGAGGACTAGCGGGAGGGAAGACAGATACGCAGTATTTT. Translated, it gives CASRGLAGGKTDTQYF.

The chain recombines TRBV7-2 with TRBJ2-5, with D tentatively TRBD2 (5 bases). Deletions cut 2 bases from V and 10 bases from J, with 20 bases between. CDR3 length equals 15 residues. Germline lookup yields CDR1 SGHTA and CDR2 FQGNSA. The CDR3 sequence is CASSLHTAPLGDQYF. The CDR3 DNA reads as TGTGCCAGCAGCTTACATACAGCCCCCCTCGGGGACCAGTACTTC.

The chain employs TRBV19 and TRBJ1-2, with no clear D. Germline CDR1 is LNHDA and CDR2 is SQIVND (reference sequence). The V end was cut by 4 bases, the J end by 5 bases, with 5 bases between. CDR3 length: 11 residues. The CDR3: CASSTVYGYTF. The DNA of the CDR3 is TGTGCCAGTAGTACGGTATATGGCTACACCTTC.

The CDR3 spells CASSEASTGLSYNEQFF. CDR3 nucleotides: TGTGCCAGCAGTGAAGCGTCTACAGGGCTCTCCTACAATGAGCAGTTCTTC. The V gene is TRBV6-1, the J gene TRBJ2-1, with D perhaps matching TRBD1 (6 bases). This CDR3 spans 17 amino acids. The germline V gene has CDR1 MNHNS and CDR2 SASEGT. The V end lost 0 bases, the J end lost 0 bases, and 12 bases lay between the germline ends.

The chain employs TRBV13 and TRBJ2-7, with 7 bases that match TRBD2. CDR1 is PRHDT and CDR2 is FYEKMQ in the germline V gene (reference sequence). After removal of 4 bases from V and 4 bases from J, the junction contained 7 bases not matched to a gene. The CDR3 is 14 amino acids. In nucleotides, the CDR3 is TGTGCCAGCAGCTCCATAAGCGGGGATTACGAGCAGTACTTC. Protein product: CASSSISGDYEQYF.

This chain connects TRBV6-1 to TRBJ2-7; D not resolved. V shed 1 base and J shed 2 bases, with 12 bases lying between them. The CDR3 contains 15 residues. CDR1 is MNHNS, CDR2 SASEGT, per germline. CDR3 in amino acids: CASSEGVLGPYEQYF. CDR3 DNA: TGTGCCAGCAGTGAAGGGGTTTTAGGGCCCTACGAGCAGTACTTC.

This chain uses TRBV30 with TRBJ1-3; TRBD1 is a possible D gene (6 bases). The V and J ends lost 1 base and 3 bases respectively, with 16 bases between them. The germline CDR1 and CDR2 sequences are GTSNPN and SVGIG (reference sequence). This CDR3 has 16 amino acids. The CDR3 loop is CAWSERDRTRGNTIYF. Written as DNA, the CDR3 is TGTGCCTGGAGTGAAAGAGACAGGACCCGTGGAAACACCATATATTTT. Full variable domain (remainder filled in from reference TRBV30 and TRBJ1-3): SQTIHQWPATLVQPVGSPLSLECTVEGTSNPNLYWYRQAAGRGLQLLFYSVGIGQISSEVPQNLSASRPQDRQFILSSKKLLLSDSGFYLCAWSERDRTRGNTIYFGEGSWLTVV.

This clone was seen a handful of times. The rearrangement links TRBV19 to TRBJ2-1, with 11 bases that match TRBD2. The trim removed 8 bases at V and 8 bases at J, leaving 11 bases unmatched. CDR3 length: 15 residues. Per the germline V gene, CDR1 is LNHDA and CDR2 is SQIVND (reference sequence). As DNA, the CDR3 is TGTGCCAGTGCCACTTCCGGGACTAGCGGATATGAGCAGTTCTTC. It encodes CASATSGTSGYEQFF.